Below are 28 T cell receptor beta chains sequenced from a single sample in a study of shared clonotypes between healthy human individuals. The repertoire was sequenced with immunoSEQ multiplex PCR; TCRdb's copy has only in-frame clones and lacks some. Of approximately 2.4 million clones detected, 90% to 96% appear once; the ten largest clones hold over 0.1%. The material sequenced was naive CD4+ T cells sorted from blood. Subset here: CD45RA+ positively selected. The origin of the receptors is a man between 18 and 35 years old in good health.

The CDR3 sequence: CAWSPGLAFYEQYF. The DNA for the CDR3 is TGTGCCTGGAGTCCGGGACTAGCTTTCTACGAGCAGTACTTC. The rearrangement uses TRBV30 and TRBJ2-7, with 9 bases that match TRBD2. This CDR3 contains 14 residues. V shed 2 bases, J shed 3 bases, and the junction held 5 bases outside the gene matches. Germline V gives CDR1 GTSNPN, CDR2 SVGIG (reference sequence).

The chain is built from TRBV30 and TRBJ1-5, with D unclear. The germline V gene has CDR1 GTSNPN and CDR2 SVGIG (reference sequence). The length of the CDR3 is 13 residues. V lost 0 bases and J lost 7, with 10 bases in between. The CDR3 nucleotides read TGTGCCTGGAGTGTACAGAGGGCGCAGCCCCAGCATTTT. Translation gives CAWSVQRAQPQHF.

The V call is TRBV28, the J call TRBJ1-2; D remains ambiguous. From germline, CDR1 is MDHEN and CDR2 SYDVKM. The CDR3 totals 12 residues. The V and J ends lost 2 bases and 8 bases respectively, with 9 bases between them. The CDR3 is CASSLMGKGYTF. CDR3 DNA sequence: TGTGCCAGCAGTTTAATGGGGAAGGGCTACACCTTC.

This chain's CDR3 is CASRTRQGMVQPQHF. The CDR3 DNA sequence: TGTGCCAGCAGGACCCGACAGGGGATGGTTCAGCCCCAGCATTTT. The chain combines TRBV28 with TRBJ1-5, with TRBD1 matching 8 bases. The germline gives CDR1 MDHEN, CDR2 SYDVKM. The CDR3 loop spans 15 amino acids. V lost 6 bases to trimming and J lost 6 bases; unmatched junction nucleotides: 10.

The chain has TRBV4-3 and TRBJ2-7; D is unclear. This CDR3 is 18 amino acids long. Trimming stripped 3 bases from V and 0 bases from J, with 21 bases between. Looked up from germline, CDR1 is LGHNA and CDR2 is YSLEER. The CDR3 region is CASSQDRPSLGSSYEQYF. For the CDR3, the DNA is TGCGCCAGCAGCCAGGATCGACCAAGTTTGGGTTCCTCCTACGAGCAGTACTTC.

The chain links TRBV6-6 to TRBJ2-7; TRBD1 aligns across 7 bases. CDR3 length equals 13 residues. The V gene end was trimmed by 2 bases and the J gene end by 2 bases; junction bases not matched to a gene: 0. Germline assignment: CDR1 MNHNY and CDR2 SVGAGI (reference sequence). Written as DNA, the CDR3 is TGTGCCAGCAGTTACCAGGGGGCCTACGAGCAGTACTTC. This encodes CASSYQGAYEQYF.

The genes are TRBV6-5 and TRBJ1-2, with 8 bases identical to TRBD1. The CDR3 is made up of 15 amino acids. With V trimmed by 2 bases and J by 4 bases, 6 bases remained unmatched. Germline CDR1 reads MNHEY; CDR2 reads SVGAGI. CDR3 nucleotide sequence: TGTGCCAGCAGTTACACCCAACAGGGGGGCTATGGCTACACCTTC. Protein sequence: CASSYTQQGGYGYTF.

The chain carries TRBV7-9 and TRBJ2-6; unclear D gene. Trimming took off 0 bases at V and 0 bases at J, with 9 bases between the two ends. The CDR3 is made up of 17 amino acids. Germline values: CDR1 SEHNR, CDR2 FQNEAQ (reference sequence). The CDR3: CASSLAGANSGANVLTF. The CDR3, as DNA: TGTGCCAGCAGCTTAGCTGGAGCTAACTCTGGGGCCAACGTCCTGACTTTC.

The chain employs TRBV10-3 and TRBJ2-5; possible D gene TRBD2, 5 bases. This CDR3 has 12 residues. Germline values: CDR1 ENHRY, CDR2 SYGVKD. V lost 10 bases and J lost 4, with 13 bases in between. DNA for the CDR3: TGTGCCACCAGAGAGGGCGGAGAGACCCAGTACTTC. Translated, it gives CATREGGETQYF.

This rearrangement joins TRBV9 to TRBJ2-1, with D possibly matching TRBD1 (5 bases). The CDR3 loop spans 14 amino acids. V lost 0 bases and J lost 10, with 14 bases in between. The germline gives CDR1 SGDLS, CDR2 YYNGEE. The CDR3 nucleotides read TGTGCCAGCAGCGTAGATGCATCAGGGCCCGAGCAGTTCTTC. Translated, it gives CASSVDASGPEQFF.

The CDR3 region is CASRPPGLAYNEQFF. The CDR3 DNA is TGTGCCAGCAGGCCCCCGGGACTAGCGTACAATGAGCAGTTCTTC. The chain employs TRBV2 and TRBJ2-1; TRBD2 matches 10 bases. CDR3 length: 15 amino acids. The germline CDR1 and CDR2 sequences are SNHLY and FYNNEI. Unmatched junction bases numbered 6, after V lost 6 bases and J lost 4 bases.

The V and J genes are TRBV11-2 and TRBJ1-1, with D possibly matching TRBD1 (5 bases). Looked up from germline, CDR1 is SGHAT and CDR2 is FQNNGV. CDR3 length: 13 amino acids. The V and J ends lost 5 bases and 5 bases respectively, with 12 bases between them. The CDR3 is CASSLRTSTEAFF. The CDR3 DNA reads as TGTGCCAGCAGCCTCCGGACAAGTACTGAAGCTTTCTTT.

CDR3 DNA: TGTGCCAGCACCCGGGGGGCGGCGGAAAAACTGTTTTTT. Translation gives CASTRGAAEKLFF. J is TRBJ1-4 and V is TRBV6-1; perhaps TRBD1 as D (6 bases). CDR1 and CDR2 from the germline V gene are MNHNS and SASEGT. V lost 7 bases and J 8 bases, leaving 14 bases between the germline ends. The CDR3 length is 13 residues.

The table lists this clone with a count of one. Mismatch with germline at one junction end may stem from a read error. The rearrangement links TRBV7-7 to TRBJ2-2; TRBD1 matches at 9 bases. Germline V gene sequence: CDR1 SSHAT, CDR2 FNYEAQ (reference sequence). The CDR3 is 16 residues long. CDR3 in amino acids: CASSPTGQGTSGELFF. DNA for the CDR3: TGTGCTAGCAGCCCTACGGGACAGGGAACGTCCGGGGAGCTGTTTTTT.

The chain combines TRBV2 with TRBJ1-1; D not certain. In germline, CDR1 is SNHLY, CDR2 FYNNEI. The CDR3 extends over 14 amino acids. V was pared by 6 bases and J by 8 bases, with 19 bases between. DNA of the CDR3: TGTGCCAGCAGGACGGGAATCTCAAGGTCGGAAGCTTTCTTT. Residues: CASRTGISRSEAFF. Full variable domain (outside the CDR3, taken from reference TRBV2 and TRBJ1-1): EPEVTQTPSHQVTQMGQEVILRCVPISNHLYFYWYRQILGQKVEFLVSFYNNEISEKSEIFDDQFSVERPDGSNFTLKIRSTKLEDSAMYFCASRTGISRSEAFFGQGTRLTVV.

This chain joins TRBV10-3 and TRBJ2-3; D gene unclear. Germline CDR1 reads ENHRY; CDR2 reads SYGVKD. V shed 10 bases and J shed 2 bases, with 7 bases lying between them. This CDR3 spans 11 amino acids. CDR3 nucleotides: TGTGCCAACGCTGCCACAGATACGCAGTATTTT. Protein product: CANAATDTQYF.

The chain couples TRBV18 to TRBJ1-1; D possibly corresponds to TRBD1 (5 bases). Deletions cut 3 bases from V and 1 base from J, with 12 bases between. The V gene's germline CDR1 is KGHSH and CDR2 LQKENI. The CDR3 length is 15 residues. Here the CDR3 reads CASSPGIQGNTEAFF. CDR3 nucleotide sequence: TGTGCCAGCTCACCTGGAATTCAGGGGAACACTGAAGCTTTCTTT.

Worth noting for this clone: Germline is not matched at one junction end, which may reflect a read error. The genes are TRBV19 and TRBJ2-7; D is possibly TRBD2 (7 bases). Germline V lookup: CDR1 LNHDA, CDR2 SQIVND (reference sequence). This CDR3 region has 15 residues. The CDR3 sequence: CASSLEGGSSYEQYF. The DNA for the CDR3 is TGTGCCAGTAGTCTAGAGGGGGGGAGCTCCTACGAGCAGTACTTC.

The gene calls are TRBV5-1 and TRBJ2-6; 7 positions agree with TRBD1. The trim removed 3 bases at V and 0 bases at J, leaving 6 bases unmatched. The germline CDR1 and CDR2 sequences are SGHRS and YFSETQ. The CDR3 has 17 residues. CDR3: CASSWDRKSSGANVLTF. CDR3 sequence (DNA): TGCGCCAGCAGCTGGGACAGAAAGAGCTCTGGGGCCAACGTCCTGACTTTC.

The chain joins TRBV10-3 to TRBJ1-4; 10 bases fit TRBD1. V lost 2 bases and J lost 4; bases outside the gene matches: 10. From germline, CDR1 is ENHRY and CDR2 SYGVKD. This CDR3 is built from 18 residues. DNA of the CDR3: TGTGCCATCAGTGAGCGCGGGACAGGGGTGTCAGTTAATGAAAAACTGTTTTTT. Its translation is CAISERGTGVSVNEKLFF.

V gene TRBV29-1 combines with J gene TRBJ2-5, with 7 bases identical to TRBD1. Germline CDR1 is SQVTM and CDR2 is ANQGSEA. The V gene end was trimmed by 3 bases and the J gene end by 4 bases; junction bases not matched to a gene: 8. The CDR3 consists of 14 residues. The CDR3 spells CSVDLTGKGETQYF. CDR3 DNA sequence: TGCAGCGTTGACCTGACAGGGAAAGGAGAGACCCAGTACTTC.

The J gene is TRBJ1-1, the V gene TRBV5-1, with 10 bases that match TRBD1. In germline, CDR1 is SGHRS, CDR2 YFSETQ. The CDR3 has 15 residues. V shed 4 bases, J shed 1 base, and the junction held 4 bases outside the gene matches. The CDR3 DNA sequence: TGCGCCAGCAGCAGAGGGACAGGGGAGAACACTGAAGCTTTCTTT. It encodes CASSRGTGENTEAFF.

The chain links TRBV21-1 to TRBJ2-4; TRBD2 is taken as the D call from the table, unchecked against the DNA. TRBV21-1 is termed a pseudogene. The CDR3 extends over 16 amino acids. The CDR3, as DNA: TGTGCCAGCAGCAAATGCGGGCAGCTAGCCAAAAACATTCAGTACTTC. It is translated as CASSKCGQLAKNIQYF.

V usage is TRBV10-3 and J usage is TRBJ2-3, with TRBD2 identical over 13 bases. The V gene end was trimmed by 5 bases and the J gene end by 8 bases; junction bases not matched to a gene: 10. The CDR3 has 16 amino acids. Germline values: CDR1 ENHRY, CDR2 SYGVKD. For the CDR3, the DNA is TGTGCCATCAGTCCGGGACTAGCGGGGAGCTTTGTTACGCAGTATTTT. Translated: CAISPGLAGSFVTQYF.

Concerning this clone itself: Other DNA sequences in the same sample also yield this CDR3. The rearrangement uses TRBV9 and TRBJ2-1; 7 bases map to TRBD2. The CDR3 extends over 16 amino acids. Looked up from germline, CDR1 is SGDLS and CDR2 is YYNGEE. V dropped 0 bases and J dropped 3; count of bases not matched to a gene: 6. In nucleotides, the CDR3 is TGTGCCAGCAGCGTAGGATTAGCGGGTGTCTACAATGAGCAGTTCTTC. Amino acid sequence: CASSVGLAGVYNEQFF. The variable domain in full, completed from reference TRBV9 and TRBJ2-1, reads DSGVTQTPKHLITATGQRVTLRCSPRSGDLSVYWYQQSLDQGLQFLIQYYNGEERAKGNILERFSAQQFPDLHSELNLSSLELGDSALYFCASSVGLAGVYNEQFFGPGTRLTVL.

Worth noting for this clone: The same CDR3 arises from other DNA sequences in this sample as well. The J gene is TRBJ1-3, the V gene TRBV6-5; D not certain. Between the trimmed V and J ends, which lost 8 bases and 4 bases, there was a span of 9 bases. The CDR3 covers 12 residues. Per germline, CDR1 MNHEY and CDR2 SVGAGI. This chain's CDR3 is CASLSSGNTIYF. As DNA, the CDR3 is TGTGCCAGCCTATCGTCAGGAAACACCATATATTTT.

V gene TRBV7-2 combines with J gene TRBJ2-2; 7 positions match TRBD1. CDR1 and CDR2 from the germline V gene are SGHTA and FQGNSA. The J segment lost 1 base and the V segment lost 6 bases, leaving 5 bases of the junction unmatched. This CDR3 contains 15 residues. CDR3 coding DNA: TGTGCCAGCAGATGGGACAGACAGAACACCGGGGAGCTGTTTTTT. Encoded protein: CASRWDRQNTGELFF.

This chain joins TRBV18 and TRBJ2-4, with D tentatively TRBD1 (6 bases). This CDR3 spans 16 amino acids. Germline lookup yields CDR1 KGHSH and CDR2 LQKENI. V lost 4 bases, J lost 7 bases, and 20 bases lay in between. The chain's CDR3 is CASSQIRAERGNIQYF. CDR3 DNA sequence: TGTGCCAGCTCACAAATAAGAGCGGAGAGGGGGAACATTCAGTACTTC.